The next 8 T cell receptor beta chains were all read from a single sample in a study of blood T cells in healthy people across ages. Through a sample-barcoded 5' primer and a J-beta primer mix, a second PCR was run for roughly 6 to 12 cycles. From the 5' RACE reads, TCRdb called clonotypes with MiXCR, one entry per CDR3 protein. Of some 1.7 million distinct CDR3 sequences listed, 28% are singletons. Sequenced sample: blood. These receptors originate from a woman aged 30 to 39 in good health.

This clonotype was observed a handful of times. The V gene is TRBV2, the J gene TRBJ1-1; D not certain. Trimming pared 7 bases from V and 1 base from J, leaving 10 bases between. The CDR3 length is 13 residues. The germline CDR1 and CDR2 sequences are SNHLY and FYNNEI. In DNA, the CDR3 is TGTGCCAGCAATCGCGCTTGGAACACTGAAGCTTTCTTT. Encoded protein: CASNRAWNTEAFF.

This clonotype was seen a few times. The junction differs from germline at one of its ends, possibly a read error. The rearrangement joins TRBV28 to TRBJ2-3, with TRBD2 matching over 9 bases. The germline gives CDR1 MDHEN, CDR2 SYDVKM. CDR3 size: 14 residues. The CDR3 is CASSRGGASDTQYF. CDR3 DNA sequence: TGCGCCAGCAGCCGCGGGGGGGCATCAGATACGCAGTATTTT.

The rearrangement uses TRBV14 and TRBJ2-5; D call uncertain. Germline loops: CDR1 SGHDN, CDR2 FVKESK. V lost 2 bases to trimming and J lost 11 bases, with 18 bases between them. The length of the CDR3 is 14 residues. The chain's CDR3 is CASSQIRMGNEQYF. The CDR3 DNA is TGTGCCAGCAGCCAAATCCGGATGGGCAATGAGCAGTACTTC.

The DNA of the CDR3 is TGCGCCAGCAGCTTGGAGGACAGACAGACCCAGTACTTC. Translating gives CASSLEDRQTQYF. V gene TRBV5-1 combines with J gene TRBJ2-5; weak D call: TRBD1 (6 bases). V was trimmed by 0 bases and J by 6 bases, leaving 9 bases between them. CDR3 length: 13 residues. CDR1 and CDR2 (germline): SGHRS, YFSETQ.

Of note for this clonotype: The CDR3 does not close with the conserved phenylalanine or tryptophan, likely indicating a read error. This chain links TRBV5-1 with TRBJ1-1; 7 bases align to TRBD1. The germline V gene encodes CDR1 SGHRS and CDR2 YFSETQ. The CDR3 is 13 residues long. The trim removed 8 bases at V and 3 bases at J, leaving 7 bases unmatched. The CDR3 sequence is CASNRGGDTEAFL. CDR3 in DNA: TGCGCCAGTAACAGGGGCGGGGACACTGAAGCTTTCCTT.

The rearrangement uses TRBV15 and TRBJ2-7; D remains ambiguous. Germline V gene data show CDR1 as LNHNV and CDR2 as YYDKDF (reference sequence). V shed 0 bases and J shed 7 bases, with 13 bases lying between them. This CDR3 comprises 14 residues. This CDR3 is CATSRDPTYNEQYF. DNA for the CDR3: TGTGCCACCAGCAGAGACCCAACCTACAATGAGCAGTACTTC.

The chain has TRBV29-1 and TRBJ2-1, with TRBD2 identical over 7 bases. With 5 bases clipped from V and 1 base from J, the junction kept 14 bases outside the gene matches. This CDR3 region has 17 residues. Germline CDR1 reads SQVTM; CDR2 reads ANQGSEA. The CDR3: CSVSVSGPVASYNEQFF. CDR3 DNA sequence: TGCAGCGTTTCGGTTAGCGGGCCGGTAGCGTCCTACAATGAGCAGTTCTTC.

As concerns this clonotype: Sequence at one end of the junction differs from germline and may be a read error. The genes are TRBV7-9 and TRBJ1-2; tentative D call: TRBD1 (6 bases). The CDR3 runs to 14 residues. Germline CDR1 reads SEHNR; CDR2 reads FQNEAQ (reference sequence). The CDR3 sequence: CVSSADRSTNGYTF. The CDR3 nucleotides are TGTGTCAGCAGCGCAGACAGGTCGACCAATGGCTACACCTTC.